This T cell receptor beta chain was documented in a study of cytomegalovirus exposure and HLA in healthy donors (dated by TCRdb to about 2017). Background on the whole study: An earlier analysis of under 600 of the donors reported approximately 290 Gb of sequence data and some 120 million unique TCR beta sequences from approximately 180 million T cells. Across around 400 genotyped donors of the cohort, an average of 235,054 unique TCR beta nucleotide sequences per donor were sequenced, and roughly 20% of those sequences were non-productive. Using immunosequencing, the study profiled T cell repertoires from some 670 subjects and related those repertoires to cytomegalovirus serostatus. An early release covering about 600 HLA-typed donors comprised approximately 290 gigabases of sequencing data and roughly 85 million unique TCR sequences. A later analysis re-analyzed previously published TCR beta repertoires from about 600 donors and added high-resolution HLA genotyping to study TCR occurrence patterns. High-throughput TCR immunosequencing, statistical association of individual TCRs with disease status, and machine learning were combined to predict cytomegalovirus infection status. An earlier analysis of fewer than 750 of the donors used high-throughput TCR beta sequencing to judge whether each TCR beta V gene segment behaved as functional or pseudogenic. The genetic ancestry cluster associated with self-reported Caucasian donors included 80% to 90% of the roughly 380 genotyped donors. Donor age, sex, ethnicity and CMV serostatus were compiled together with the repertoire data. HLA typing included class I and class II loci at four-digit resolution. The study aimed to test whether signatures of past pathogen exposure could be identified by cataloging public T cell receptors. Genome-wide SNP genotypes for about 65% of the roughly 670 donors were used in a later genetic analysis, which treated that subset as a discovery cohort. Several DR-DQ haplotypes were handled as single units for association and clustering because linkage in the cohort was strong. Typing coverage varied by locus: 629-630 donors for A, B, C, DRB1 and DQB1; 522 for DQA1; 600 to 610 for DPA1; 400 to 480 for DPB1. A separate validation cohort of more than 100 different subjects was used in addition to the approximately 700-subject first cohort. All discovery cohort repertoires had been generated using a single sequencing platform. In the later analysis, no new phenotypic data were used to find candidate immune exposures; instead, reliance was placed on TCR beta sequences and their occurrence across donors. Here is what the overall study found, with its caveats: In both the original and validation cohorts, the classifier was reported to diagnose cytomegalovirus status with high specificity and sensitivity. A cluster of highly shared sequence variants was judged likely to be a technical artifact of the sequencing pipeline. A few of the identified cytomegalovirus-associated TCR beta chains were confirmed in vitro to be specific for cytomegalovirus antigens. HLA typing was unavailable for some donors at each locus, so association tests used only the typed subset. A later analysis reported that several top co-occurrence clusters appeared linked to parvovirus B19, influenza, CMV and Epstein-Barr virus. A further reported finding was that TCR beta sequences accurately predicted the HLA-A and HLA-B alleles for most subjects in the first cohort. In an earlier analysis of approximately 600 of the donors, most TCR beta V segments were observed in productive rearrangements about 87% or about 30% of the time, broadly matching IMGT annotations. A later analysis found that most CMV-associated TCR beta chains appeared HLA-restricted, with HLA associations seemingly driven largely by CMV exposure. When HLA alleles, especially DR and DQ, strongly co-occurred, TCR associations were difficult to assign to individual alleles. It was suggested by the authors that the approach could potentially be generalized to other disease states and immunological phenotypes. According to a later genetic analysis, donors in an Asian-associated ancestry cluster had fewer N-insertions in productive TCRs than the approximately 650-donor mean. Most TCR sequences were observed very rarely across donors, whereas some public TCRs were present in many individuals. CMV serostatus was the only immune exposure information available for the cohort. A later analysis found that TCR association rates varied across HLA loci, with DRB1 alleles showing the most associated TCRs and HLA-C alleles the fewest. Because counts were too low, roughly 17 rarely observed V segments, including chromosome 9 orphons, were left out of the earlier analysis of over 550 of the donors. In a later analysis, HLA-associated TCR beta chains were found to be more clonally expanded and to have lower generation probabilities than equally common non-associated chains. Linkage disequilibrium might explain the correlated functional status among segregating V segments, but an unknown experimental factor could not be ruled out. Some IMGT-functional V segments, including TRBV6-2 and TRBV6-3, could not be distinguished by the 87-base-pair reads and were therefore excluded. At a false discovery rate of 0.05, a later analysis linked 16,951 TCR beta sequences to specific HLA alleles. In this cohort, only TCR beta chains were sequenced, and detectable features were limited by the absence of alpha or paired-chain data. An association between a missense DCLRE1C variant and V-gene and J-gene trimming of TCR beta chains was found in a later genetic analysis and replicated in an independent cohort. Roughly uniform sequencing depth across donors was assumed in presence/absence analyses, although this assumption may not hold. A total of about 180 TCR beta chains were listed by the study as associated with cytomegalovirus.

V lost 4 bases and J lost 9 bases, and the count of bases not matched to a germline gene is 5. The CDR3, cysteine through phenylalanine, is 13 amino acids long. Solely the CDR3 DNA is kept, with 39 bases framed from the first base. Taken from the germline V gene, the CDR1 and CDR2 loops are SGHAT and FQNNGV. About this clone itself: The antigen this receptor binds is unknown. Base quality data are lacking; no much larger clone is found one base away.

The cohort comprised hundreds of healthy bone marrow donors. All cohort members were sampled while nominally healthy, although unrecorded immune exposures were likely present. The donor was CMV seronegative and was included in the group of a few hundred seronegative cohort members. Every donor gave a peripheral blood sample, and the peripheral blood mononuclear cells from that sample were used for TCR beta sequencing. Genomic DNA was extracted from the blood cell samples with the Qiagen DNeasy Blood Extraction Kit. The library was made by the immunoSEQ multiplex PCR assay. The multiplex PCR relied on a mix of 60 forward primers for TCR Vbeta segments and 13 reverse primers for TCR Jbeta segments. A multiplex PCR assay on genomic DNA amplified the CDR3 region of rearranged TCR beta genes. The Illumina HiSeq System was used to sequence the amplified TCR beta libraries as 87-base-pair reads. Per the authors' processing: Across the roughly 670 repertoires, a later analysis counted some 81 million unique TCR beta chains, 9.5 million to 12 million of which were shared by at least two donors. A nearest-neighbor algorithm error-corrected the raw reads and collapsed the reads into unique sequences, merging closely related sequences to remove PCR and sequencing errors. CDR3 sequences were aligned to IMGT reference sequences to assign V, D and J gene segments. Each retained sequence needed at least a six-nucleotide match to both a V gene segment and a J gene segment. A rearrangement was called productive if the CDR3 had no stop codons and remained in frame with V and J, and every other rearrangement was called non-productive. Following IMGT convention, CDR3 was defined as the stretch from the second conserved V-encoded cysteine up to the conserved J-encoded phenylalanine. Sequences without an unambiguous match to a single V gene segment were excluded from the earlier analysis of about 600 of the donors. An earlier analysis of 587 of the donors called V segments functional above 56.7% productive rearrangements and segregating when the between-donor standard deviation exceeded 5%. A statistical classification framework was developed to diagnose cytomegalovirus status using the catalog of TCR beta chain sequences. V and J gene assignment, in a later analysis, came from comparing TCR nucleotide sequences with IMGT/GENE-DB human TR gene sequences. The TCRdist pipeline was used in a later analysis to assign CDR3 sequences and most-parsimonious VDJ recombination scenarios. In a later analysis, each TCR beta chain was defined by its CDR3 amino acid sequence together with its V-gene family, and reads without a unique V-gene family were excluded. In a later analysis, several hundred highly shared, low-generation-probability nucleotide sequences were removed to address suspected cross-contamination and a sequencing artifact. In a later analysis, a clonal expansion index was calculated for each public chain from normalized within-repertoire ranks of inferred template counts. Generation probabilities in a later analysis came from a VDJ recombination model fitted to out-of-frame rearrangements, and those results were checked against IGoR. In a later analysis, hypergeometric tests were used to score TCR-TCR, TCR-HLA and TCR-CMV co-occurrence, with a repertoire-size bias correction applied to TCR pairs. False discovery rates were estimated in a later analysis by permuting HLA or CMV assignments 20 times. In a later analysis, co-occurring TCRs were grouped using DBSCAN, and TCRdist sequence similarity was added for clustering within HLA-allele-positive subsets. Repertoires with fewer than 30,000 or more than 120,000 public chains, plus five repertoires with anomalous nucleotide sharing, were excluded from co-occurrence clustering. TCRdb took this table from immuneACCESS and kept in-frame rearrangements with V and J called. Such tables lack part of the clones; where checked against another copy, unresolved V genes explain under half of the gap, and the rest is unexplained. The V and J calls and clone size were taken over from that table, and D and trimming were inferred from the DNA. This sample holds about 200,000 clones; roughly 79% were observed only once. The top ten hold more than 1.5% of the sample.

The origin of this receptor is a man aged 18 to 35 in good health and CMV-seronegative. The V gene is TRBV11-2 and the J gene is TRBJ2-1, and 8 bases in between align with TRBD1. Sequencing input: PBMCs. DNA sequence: TGTGCCAGCAGCTCTACGACAGGGGCTGAGCAGTTCTTC. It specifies CASSSTTGAEQFF.